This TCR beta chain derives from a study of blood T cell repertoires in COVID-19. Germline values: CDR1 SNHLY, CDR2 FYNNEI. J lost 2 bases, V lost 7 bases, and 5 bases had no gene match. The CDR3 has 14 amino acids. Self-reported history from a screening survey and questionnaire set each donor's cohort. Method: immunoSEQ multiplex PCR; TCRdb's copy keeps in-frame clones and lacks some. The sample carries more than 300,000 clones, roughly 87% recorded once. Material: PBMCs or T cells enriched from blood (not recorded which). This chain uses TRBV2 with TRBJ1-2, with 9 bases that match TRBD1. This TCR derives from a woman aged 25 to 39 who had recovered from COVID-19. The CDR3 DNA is TGTGCCAGCATACAGGGGGCAAGAAACTATGGCTACACCTTC. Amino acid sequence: CASIQGARNYGYTF.